The TCR beta chain under discussion was sequenced for a study of somatic mutations in cytotoxic T cells in rheumatoid arthritis. Across the study: There were some V beta antibody-stained T-cell populations flow-sorted at nearly 100% purity, and these included V beta1+ cells sequenced for TCRB. Whole-study findings and limits: The largest CD8+ clone made up over 20% of CD8+ cells in about an eighth of the roughly 60 patients. CD8+ clonality rose with age in rheumatoid arthritis patients, not healthy controls.

Notes on this clone: Antigen unknown. The junction departs from the called germline gene at one end, perhaps through a read error.

The investigators isolated CD4+ and CD8+ cells by positive magnetic bead selection and checked their purity by flow cytometry. The repertoire was sequenced with immunoSEQ multiplex PCR; TCRdb's copy has only in-frame clones and lacks some. This sample carries roughly 5,500 clones, roughly four fifths of them seen once, and the ten largest clones take 47%. The CDR3 is 16 residues long. The V gene's germline CDR1 is MGHRA and CDR2 YSYEKL. The sample consisted of CD8+ T cells sorted from blood. The genes are TRBV4-1 and TRBJ2-1; 8 bases are a match to TRBD1. The sequence came from a woman aged 50 to 65 with rheumatoid arthritis. The CDR3 sequence is CVSSQGQGWSYNEQFF. DNA for the CDR3: TGCGTCAGCAGCCAAGGACAGGGCTGGAGCTACAATGAGCAGTTCTTC.